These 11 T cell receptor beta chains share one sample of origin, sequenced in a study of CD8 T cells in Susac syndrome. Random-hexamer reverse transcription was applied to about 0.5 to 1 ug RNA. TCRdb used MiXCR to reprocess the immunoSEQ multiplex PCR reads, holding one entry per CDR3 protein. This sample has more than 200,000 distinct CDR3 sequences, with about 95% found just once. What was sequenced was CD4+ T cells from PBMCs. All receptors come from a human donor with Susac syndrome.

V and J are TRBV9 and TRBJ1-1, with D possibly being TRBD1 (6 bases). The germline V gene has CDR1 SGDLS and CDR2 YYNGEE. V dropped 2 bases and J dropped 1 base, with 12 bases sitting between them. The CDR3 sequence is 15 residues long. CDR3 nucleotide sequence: TGTGCCAGCAGCGTCGCCGGGGGGGCGAACACTGAAGCTTTCTTT. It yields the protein CASSVAGGANTEAFF.

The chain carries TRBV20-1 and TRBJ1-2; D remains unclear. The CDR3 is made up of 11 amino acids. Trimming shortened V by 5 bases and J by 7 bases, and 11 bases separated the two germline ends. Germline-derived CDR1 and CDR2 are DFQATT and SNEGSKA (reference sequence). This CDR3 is CSARYLSGYTF. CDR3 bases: TGCAGTGCTCGCTACCTTAGTGGCTACACCTTC.

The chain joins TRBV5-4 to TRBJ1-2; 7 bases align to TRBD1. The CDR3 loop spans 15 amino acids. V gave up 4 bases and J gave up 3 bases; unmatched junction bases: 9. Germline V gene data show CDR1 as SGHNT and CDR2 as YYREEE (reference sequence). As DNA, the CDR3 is TGTGCCAGCAGCAAAAGCCGGGACAGCGACTATGGCTACACCTTC. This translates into CASSKSRDSDYGYTF.

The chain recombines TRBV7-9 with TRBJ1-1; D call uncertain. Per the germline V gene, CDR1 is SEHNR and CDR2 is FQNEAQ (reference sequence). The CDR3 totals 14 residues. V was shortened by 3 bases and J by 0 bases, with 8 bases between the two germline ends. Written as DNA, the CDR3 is TGTGCCAGCAGCTTCTCGACTCTGAACACTGAAGCTTTCTTT. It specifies CASSFSTLNTEAFF.

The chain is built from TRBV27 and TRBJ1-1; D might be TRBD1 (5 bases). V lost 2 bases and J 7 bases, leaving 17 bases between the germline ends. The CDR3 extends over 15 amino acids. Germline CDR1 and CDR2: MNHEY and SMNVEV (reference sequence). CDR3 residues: CASSLRRGEGDEAFF. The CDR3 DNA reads TGTGCCAGCAGTTTACGGAGAGGGGAAGGGGATGAAGCTTTCTTT.

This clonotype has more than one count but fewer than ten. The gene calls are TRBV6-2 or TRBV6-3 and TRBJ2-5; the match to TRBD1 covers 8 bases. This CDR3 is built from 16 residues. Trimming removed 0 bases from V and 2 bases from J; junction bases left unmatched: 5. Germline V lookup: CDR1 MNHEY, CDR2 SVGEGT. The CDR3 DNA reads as TGTGCCAGCAGTTACTCCGACAGGGGCGCTCAAGAGACCCAGTACTTC. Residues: CASSYSDRGAQETQYF.

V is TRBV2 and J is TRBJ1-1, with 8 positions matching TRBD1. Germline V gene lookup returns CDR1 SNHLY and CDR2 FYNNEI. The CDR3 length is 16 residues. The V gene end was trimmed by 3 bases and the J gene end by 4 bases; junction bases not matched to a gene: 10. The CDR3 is CASSDNRGTGGTEAFF. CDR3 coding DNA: TGTGCCAGCAGTGACAACAGGGGAACAGGGGGCACTGAAGCTTTCTTT.

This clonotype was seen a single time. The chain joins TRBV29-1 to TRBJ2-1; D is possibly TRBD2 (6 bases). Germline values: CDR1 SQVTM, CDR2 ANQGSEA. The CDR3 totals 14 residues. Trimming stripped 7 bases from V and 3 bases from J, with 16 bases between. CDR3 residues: CSALYGGFYNEQFF. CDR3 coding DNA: TGCAGCGCTCTCTATGGAGGGTTCTACAATGAGCAGTTCTTC.

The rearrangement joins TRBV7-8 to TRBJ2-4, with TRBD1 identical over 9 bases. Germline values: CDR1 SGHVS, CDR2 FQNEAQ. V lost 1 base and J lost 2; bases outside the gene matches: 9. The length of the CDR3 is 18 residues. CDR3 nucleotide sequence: TGTGCCAGCAGCTTAGTAGGGGGACAGGGTTTGTCCAAAAACATTCAGTACTTC. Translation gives CASSLVGGQGLSKNIQYF.

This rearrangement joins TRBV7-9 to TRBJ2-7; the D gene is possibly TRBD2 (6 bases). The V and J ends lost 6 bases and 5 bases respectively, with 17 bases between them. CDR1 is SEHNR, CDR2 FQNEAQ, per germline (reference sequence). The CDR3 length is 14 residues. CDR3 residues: CASRNSIGSHEQYF. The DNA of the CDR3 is TGTGCCAGCAGAAATAGCATCGGGAGCCACGAGCAGTACTTC. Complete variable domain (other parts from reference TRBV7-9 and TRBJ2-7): DTGVSQNPRHKITKRGQNVTFRCDPISEHNRLYWYRQTLGQGPEFLTYFQNEAQLEKSRLLSDRFSAERPKGSFSTLEIQRTEQGDSAMYLCASRNSIGSHEQYFGPGTRLTVT.

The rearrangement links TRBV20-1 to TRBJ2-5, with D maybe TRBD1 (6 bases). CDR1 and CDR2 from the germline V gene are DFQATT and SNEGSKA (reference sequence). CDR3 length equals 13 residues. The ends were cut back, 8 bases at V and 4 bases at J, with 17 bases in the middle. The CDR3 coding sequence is TGCAGTTCCGCAGGGGTCGGCGGAGAGACCCAGTACTTC. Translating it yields CSSAGVGGETQYF.